These 24 T cell receptor beta chains originate from one sample sequenced in a study of cytomegalovirus exposure and HLA in healthy donors. Vbeta (60) and Jbeta (13) primers were used in the PCR. Sequencing was performed with immunoSEQ multiplex PCR; in TCRdb, only in-frame clones are kept and a portion is missing. The repertoire holds around 88,000 clones, with over 75% as singletons. Sequencing was carried out using PBMCs. The receptor set was obtained from a man aged 50-59 years in good health and CMV-seropositive.

There are a few counts of this clone. The chain links TRBV16 to TRBJ1-2, with 7 bases matching TRBD1. This CDR3 comprises 13 residues. Looked up from germline, CDR1 is KGHSY and CDR2 is FQNENV. The V and J ends lost 6 bases and 3 bases, in that order; junction bases with no gene match: 4. This CDR3 is CASRDRADYGYTF. The CDR3 DNA reads as TGTGCCAGCAGAGACAGGGCAGACTATGGCTACACCTTC.

The chain is built from TRBV21-1 and TRBJ2-7; whether TRBD1, the table's D call, matches the DNA was not checked. TRBV21-1 represents a pseudogene. The CDR3 contains 16 residues. The CDR3 DNA follows: TGTGCCAGCAGCAAATCGAGGGACAGGGGGCTCCACGAGCAGTACTTC. This sequence encodes CASSKSRDRGLHEQYF.

This clone appeared once. This chain uses TRBV7-9 with TRBJ2-1; 8 nucleotides agree with TRBD2. Trimming cost V 5 bases and J 0 bases; bases outside gene matches: 6. The CDR3 has 16 amino acids. Germline loops: CDR1 SEHNR, CDR2 FQNEAQ (reference sequence). The CDR3 DNA is TGTGCCAGCAGCCCACCCGGGACTAGCTCCTACAATGAGCAGTTCTTC. Its translation is CASSPPGTSSYNEQFF.

This sequence joins TRBV29-1 and TRBJ1-4; D is unclear. The CDR3 consists of 10 residues. Germline V lookup: CDR1 SQVTM, CDR2 ANQGSEA. V was cut by 6 bases and J by 15 bases, with 14 bases left in between. Here the CDR3 DNA reads TGCAGCGTAATGGACGGCGGGATGTTTTTT. Its protein product is CSVMDGGMFF.

V usage is TRBV5-1 and J usage is TRBJ2-7; 7 nucleotides agree with TRBD1. In germline, CDR1 is SGHRS, CDR2 YFSETQ. After removal of 6 bases from V and 6 bases from J, the junction contained 12 bases not matched to a gene. CDR3 size: 14 residues. The CDR3 here is CASTTSPDRSEQYF. DNA of the CDR3: TGCGCCAGCACCACATCCCCGGACAGGTCCGAGCAGTACTTC.

The V call is TRBV30, the J call TRBJ1-1; 7 bases align to TRBD1. The CDR3 covers 13 residues. V lost 3 bases, J lost 5 bases, and 6 bases stayed unmatched. Germline values: CDR1 GTSNPN, CDR2 SVGIG (reference sequence). CDR3 in DNA: TGTGCCTGGAGCCTCAGGGGGGCAACTGAAGCTTTCTTT. Protein product: CAWSLRGATEAFF. The complete variable domain, with remaining parts taken from reference TRBV30 and TRBJ1-1, reads SQTIHQWPATLVQPVGSPLSLECTVEGTSNPNLYWYRQAAGRGLQLLFYSVGIGQISSEVPQNLSASRPQDRQFILSSKKLLLSDSGFYLCAWSLRGATEAFFGQGTRLTVV.

J is TRBJ1-4 and V is TRBV25-1; TRBD1 is a possible D gene (6 bases). The CDR3 is 15 residues long. Per germline, CDR1 MGHDK and CDR2 SYGVNS. V was pared by 0 bases and J by 4 bases, with 9 bases between. The CDR3 is CASSEYGQLNEKLFF. For the CDR3, the DNA is TGTGCCAGCAGTGAATATGGACAGCTTAATGAAAAACTGTTTTTT.

This clone was recorded only once. The chain uses TRBV7-2 and TRBJ1-1; possible D gene TRBD1, 5 bases. The CDR3 contains 17 residues. Germline V lookup: CDR1 SGHTA, CDR2 FQGNSA. The V gene lost 1 base and the J gene lost 1 base, with 16 bases spanning the gap. CDR3 coding DNA: TGTGCCAGCAGCTTAGGCCGGGTGCGCGGGGGGAACACTGAAGCTTTCTTT. It translates to CASSLGRVRGGNTEAFF.

The chain joins TRBV5-6 to TRBJ1-2; possible D gene TRBD1, 6 bases. Trimming removed 6 bases at V and 2 bases at J, with 11 bases between. Germline CDR1 and CDR2: SGHDT and YYEEEE. CDR3 length: 13 amino acids. In DNA form, the CDR3 reads TGTGCCAGCATAAAAACAGGGAACTATGGCTACACCTTC. It is translated as CASIKTGNYGYTF.

The rearrangement uses TRBV4-2 and TRBJ1-2; TRBD1 matches at 7 bases. CDR1 and CDR2 (germline): LGHNA, YNFKEQ. The CDR3 is 16 amino acids. V was clipped by 0 bases and J by 8 bases; unmatched bases: 12. This CDR3 reads CASSQDVEGARRGYTF. The DNA of the CDR3 is TGTGCCAGCAGCCAAGATGTGGAGGGGGCGCGAAGGGGCTACACCTTC.

Here the CDR3 DNA reads TGTGCCAGCAGGGAGGGGACCAACACCGGGGAGCTGTTTTTT. It yields the protein CASREGTNTGELFF. This rearrangement joins TRBV2 to TRBJ2-2; maybe TRBD2 (6 bases). Germline values: CDR1 SNHLY, CDR2 FYNNEI. The CDR3 contains 14 residues. Between the trimmed V and J ends, which lost 6 bases and 2 bases, there was a span of 10 bases.

This clone has only a few counts. The V and J genes are TRBV5-6 and TRBJ1-2, with D unclear. The length of the CDR3 is 14 residues. Trimming took 4 bases from V and 8 from J, leaving 18 bases between them. The germline V gene encodes CDR1 SGHDT and CDR2 YYEEEE. The CDR3 DNA sequence: TGTGCCAGCAGCCCATTTTACGGCCCGCGGGGCTACACCTTC. Its protein is CASSPFYGPRGYTF.

V usage is TRBV19 and J usage is TRBJ1-1; 7 bases agree with TRBD1. The CDR3 extends over 16 amino acids. J was trimmed by 1 base and V by 1 base; bases with no gene match: 6. The germline gives CDR1 LNHDA, CDR2 SQIVND (reference sequence). CDR3 loop: CASSIASGTANTEAFF. DNA for the CDR3: TGTGCCAGTAGTATAGCTTCCGGGACAGCGAACACTGAAGCTTTCTTT.

The chain recombines TRBV5-4 with TRBJ2-5; the D gene is possibly TRBD2 (5 bases). CDR1 is SGHNT and CDR2 is YYREEE in the germline V gene (reference sequence). The V and J ends lost 4 bases and 2 bases respectively, with 9 bases between them. The CDR3 is 13 amino acids. The CDR3: CASSPGRQETQYF. Here the CDR3 DNA reads TGTGCCAGCAGCCCGGGGAGACAAGAGACCCAGTACTTC.

This sequence joins TRBV6-6 and TRBJ2-3; D gene ambiguous. V was shortened by 5 bases and J by 2 bases, with 8 bases between the two germline ends. CDR1 is MNHNY, CDR2 SVGAGI, per germline (reference sequence). This CDR3 has 13 residues. DNA of the CDR3: TGTGCCAGCAGTCGAGGCACCACAGATACGCAGTATTTT. Encoded protein: CASSRGTTDTQYF.

The rearrangement uses TRBV30 and TRBJ2-5; weak D call: TRBD1 (6 bases). V was clipped by 5 bases and J by 0 bases, with 10 bases between them. The V gene's germline CDR1 is GTSNPN and CDR2 SVGIG (reference sequence). The CDR3 loop spans 13 amino acids. This CDR3 is CAWQTGNQETQYF. The DNA for the CDR3 is TGTGCCTGGCAGACAGGCAACCAAGAGACCCAGTACTTC.

The count of this clone is one. This chain joins TRBV28 and TRBJ1-2, with a weak D call TRBD1 (5 bases). The length of the CDR3 is 12 residues. V shed 2 bases and J shed 5 bases, with 6 bases lying between them. Germline V gene lookup returns CDR1 MDHEN and CDR2 SYDVKM. CDR3 sequence: CASSLKGYGYTF. Written as DNA, the CDR3 is TGTGCCAGCAGTTTAAAGGGGTATGGCTACACCTTC.

This sequence joins TRBV2 and TRBJ1-5, with TRBD1 as a possible D gene (5 bases). V shed 3 bases and J shed 3 bases, with 9 bases lying between them. Germline lookup yields CDR1 SNHLY and CDR2 FYNNEI. The CDR3 consists of 14 residues. In DNA form, the CDR3 reads TGTGCCAGCAGTGAGCAGGGATACAATCAGCCCCAGCATTTT. Translation gives CASSEQGYNQPQHF.

This chain uses TRBV7-3 with TRBJ2-3; 9 nucleotides line up with TRBD1. The germline gives CDR1 SGHTA, CDR2 FQGTGA. The CDR3 is made up of 16 amino acids. V trimming: 0 bases; J trimming: 6 bases; junction bases outside the gene matches: 7. CDR3 residues: CASSLTKDRGTDTQYF. CDR3 nucleotide sequence: TGTGCCAGCAGCTTAACAAAAGACAGGGGGACGGATACGCAGTATTTT. Drawing the rest from reference TRBV7-3 and TRBJ2-3, the complete variable domain is GAGVSQTPSNKVTEKGKYVELRCDPISGHTALYWYRQSLGQGPEFLIYFQGTGAADDSGLPNDRFFAVRPEGSVSTLKIQRTERGDSAVYLCASSLTKDRGTDTQYFGPGTRLTVL.

The V call is TRBV7-9, the J call TRBJ1-6; 7 bases map to TRBD1. The CDR3 length is 15 residues. V trimming: 5 bases; J trimming: 6 bases; junction bases outside the gene matches: 7. Germline values: CDR1 SEHNR, CDR2 FQNEAQ (reference sequence). The CDR3 region is CASSNDRAFNSPLHF. The CDR3 DNA sequence: TGTGCCAGCAGCAATGACAGGGCATTTAATTCACCCCTCCACTTT.

This clone is a singleton in its sample. Other DNA sequences from this sample encode an identical CDR3 as well. The chain uses TRBV18 and TRBJ1-5, with TRBD1 matching 8 bases. The germline CDR1 and CDR2 sequences are KGHSH and LQKENI. J lost 2 bases, V lost 2 bases, and 2 bases had no gene match. CDR3 size: 15 residues. Here the CDR3 reads CASSPGQGGNQPQHF. CDR3 in DNA: TGTGCCAGCTCACCAGGACAGGGAGGCAATCAGCCCCAGCATTTT.

This clone was picked up a small number of times. The V and J genes are TRBV7-2 and TRBJ2-1, with unresolved D. In germline, CDR1 is SGHTA, CDR2 FQGNSA. V was clipped by 7 bases and J by 0 bases, with 13 bases between them. This CDR3 contains 15 residues. The CDR3 is CASTQLGTSYNEQFF. The DNA for the CDR3 is TGTGCCAGCACCCAGCTGGGCACCTCCTACAATGAGCAGTTCTTC.

The chain links TRBV19 to TRBJ1-5; D is ambiguous. This CDR3 is 14 amino acids long. The ends were cut back, 5 bases at V and 4 bases at J, with 12 bases in the middle. Germline V gene sequence: CDR1 LNHDA, CDR2 SQIVND (reference sequence). In DNA form, the CDR3 reads TGTGCCAGTAGTTCGACTCCCCGGAATCAGCCCCAGCATTTT. Its translation: CASSSTPRNQPQHF.

The chain couples TRBV27 to TRBJ1-1; TRBD1 matches 7 bases. The V gene end was trimmed by 5 bases and the J gene end by 0 bases; junction bases not matched to a gene: 6. The CDR3 runs to 15 residues. Germline-derived CDR1 and CDR2 are MNHEY and SMNVEV (reference sequence). CDR3 region: CASSPQGKLNTEAFF. Written as DNA, the CDR3 is TGTGCCAGCAGTCCACAGGGGAAGTTGAACACTGAAGCTTTCTTT.